The 11 T cell receptor beta chains below all came from one sample that was sequenced in a study of blood T cell repertoires in COVID-19. Assay used: immunoSEQ multiplex PCR; TCRdb lists only in-frame clones, some missing. The top ten clones hold around 1.6% of a sample with about 140,000 clones, roughly 90% of them seen once. The sequenced material came from peripheral blood. All receptors come from a human donor in a cohort sampled during active COVID-19.

V and J are TRBV5-6 and TRBJ1-2, with D perhaps matching TRBD1 (6 bases). The CDR3 is made up of 15 amino acids. Trimming shortened V by 4 bases and J by 2 bases, and 15 bases separated the two germline ends. The germline CDR1 and CDR2 sequences are SGHDT and YYEEEE. CDR3 residues: CASSTPGEGNYGYTF. The CDR3 region has the DNA TGTGCCAGCAGCACCCCAGGGGAGGGGAACTATGGCTACACCTTC. Full variable domain (rest looked up from reference TRBV5-6 and TRBJ1-2): DAGVTQSPTHLIKTRGQQVTLRCSPKSGHDTVSWYQQALGQGPQFIFQYYEEEERQRGNFPDRFSGHQFPNYSSELNVNALLLGDSALYLCASSTPGEGNYGYTFGSGTRLTVV.

The chain uses TRBV11-2 and TRBJ1-1, with no clear D. This CDR3 has 14 amino acids. Trimming cost V 1 base and J 1 base, with 7 bases left between them. Germline-derived CDR1 and CDR2 are SGHAT and FQNNGV. The CDR3 nucleotides read TGTGCCAGCAGCTTAGTCCCAGGGAACACTGAAGCTTTCTTT. This encodes CASSLVPGNTEAFF.

This clone was found a few times. J is TRBJ2-7 and V is TRBV7-2; D is ambiguous. The CDR3 is 15 residues long. Germline V gene data show CDR1 as SGHTA and CDR2 as FQGNSA. The V gene lost 2 bases and the J gene lost 3 bases, with 14 bases spanning the gap. CDR3 bases: TGTGCCAGCAGCTTATGGGCGAACTCAGACTACGAGCAGTACTTC. Its translation: CASSLWANSDYEQYF.

The chain is built from TRBV5-6 and TRBJ1-1, with 7 bases identical to TRBD1. The CDR3 spans 18 residues. Germline V gives CDR1 SGHDT, CDR2 YYEEEE. The ends lost 3 bases at V and 0 bases at J; junction bases unmatched: 14. The CDR3 region is CASSSGGPFGTVNTEAFF. DNA for the CDR3: TGTGCCAGCAGCTCTGGAGGGCCGTTCGGGACAGTGAACACTGAAGCTTTCTTT.

This rearrangement joins TRBV5-4 to TRBJ2-5; unclear D gene. CDR3 length equals 12 residues. Germline CDR1 reads SGHNT; CDR2 reads YYREEE (reference sequence). Trimming pared 1 base from V and 7 bases from J, leaving 8 bases between. The CDR3 sequence is CASSLIDRTQYF. CDR3 nucleotides: TGTGCCAGCAGCTTGATCGATAGGACCCAGTACTTC.

The V gene is TRBV28, the J gene TRBJ1-1; D remains ambiguous. V dropped 3 bases and J dropped 4 bases, with 9 bases sitting between them. Germline CDR1 reads MDHEN; CDR2 reads SYDVKM. The CDR3 totals 13 residues. This CDR3 is CASSFPEGTEAFF. The CDR3 DNA follows: TGTGCCAGCAGTTTCCCGGAGGGCACTGAAGCTTTCTTT.

The J gene is TRBJ2-5, the V gene TRBV9; a possible D gene is TRBD2 (5 bases). This CDR3 region has 15 residues. CDR1 and CDR2 (germline): SGDLS, YYNGEE. V was shortened by 3 bases and J by 5 bases, with 17 bases between the two germline ends. The CDR3 loop is CASSEGVSAWETQYF. CDR3 bases: TGTGCCAGCAGCGAGGGAGTCTCCGCGTGGGAGACCCAGTACTTC.

This chain connects TRBV13 to TRBJ1-2; the D gene is possibly TRBD1 (6 bases). The length of the CDR3 is 15 residues. V gave up 5 bases and J gave up 3 bases, with 16 bases separating them. CDR1 PRHDT and CDR2 FYEKMQ come from the germline V gene (reference sequence). DNA for the CDR3: TGTGCCAGCAGCGCCTCAGGGGTGGGGGACTATGGCTACACCTTC. Its translation: CASSASGVGDYGYTF.

The genes are TRBV4-1 and TRBJ2-3; 11 nucleotides match TRBD2. Per the germline V gene, CDR1 is MGHRA and CDR2 is YSYEKL. The CDR3 extends over 16 amino acids. V shed 4 bases and J 2 bases; nucleotides not matched to a gene: 5. The DNA for the CDR3 is TGCGCCAGCAGCCTATTAGCGGGGGGGACCACAGATACGCAGTATTTT. It translates to CASSLLAGGTTDTQYF.

This clone was seen once. The CDR3 DNA reads TGTGCCAGCAGCTCCCCTAGCGGGGGGCTAGGGGAGCAGTTCTTC. It specifies CASSSPSGGLGEQFF. This chain connects TRBV21-1 to TRBJ2-1; the D call TRBD2 from the table was never checked on the DNA. TRBV21-1 is classified as a pseudogene. This CDR3 spans 15 amino acids.

V gene TRBV3-1 (or the pseudogene TRBV3-2) combines with J gene TRBJ2-6; unclear D gene. The germline gives CDR1 LGHDT, CDR2 YNNKEL (reference sequence). Trimming stripped 0 bases from V and 0 bases from J, with 6 bases between. This CDR3 spans 16 amino acids. The CDR3 loop reads CASSQDGFSGANVLTF. The CDR3 DNA reads as TGTGCCAGCAGCCAAGACGGGTTCTCTGGGGCCAACGTCCTGACTTTC.